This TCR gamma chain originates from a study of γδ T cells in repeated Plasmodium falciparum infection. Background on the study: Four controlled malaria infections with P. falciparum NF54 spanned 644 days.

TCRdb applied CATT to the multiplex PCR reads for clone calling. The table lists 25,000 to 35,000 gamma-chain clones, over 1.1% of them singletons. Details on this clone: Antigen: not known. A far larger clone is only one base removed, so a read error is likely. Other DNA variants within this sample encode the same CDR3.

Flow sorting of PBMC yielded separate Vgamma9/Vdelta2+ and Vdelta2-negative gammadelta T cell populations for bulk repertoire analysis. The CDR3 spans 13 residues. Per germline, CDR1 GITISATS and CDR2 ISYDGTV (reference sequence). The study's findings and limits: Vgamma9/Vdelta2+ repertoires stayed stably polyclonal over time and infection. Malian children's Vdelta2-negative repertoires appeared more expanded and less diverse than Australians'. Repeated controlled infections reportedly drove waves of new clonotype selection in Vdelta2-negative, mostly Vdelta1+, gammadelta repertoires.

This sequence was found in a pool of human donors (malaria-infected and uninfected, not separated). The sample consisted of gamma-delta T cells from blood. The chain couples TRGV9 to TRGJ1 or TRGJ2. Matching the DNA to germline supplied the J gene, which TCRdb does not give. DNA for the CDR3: TGTGCCTTGTGGGAGATTTTTTATTACAAGAAACTCTTT. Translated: CALWEIFYYKKLF.